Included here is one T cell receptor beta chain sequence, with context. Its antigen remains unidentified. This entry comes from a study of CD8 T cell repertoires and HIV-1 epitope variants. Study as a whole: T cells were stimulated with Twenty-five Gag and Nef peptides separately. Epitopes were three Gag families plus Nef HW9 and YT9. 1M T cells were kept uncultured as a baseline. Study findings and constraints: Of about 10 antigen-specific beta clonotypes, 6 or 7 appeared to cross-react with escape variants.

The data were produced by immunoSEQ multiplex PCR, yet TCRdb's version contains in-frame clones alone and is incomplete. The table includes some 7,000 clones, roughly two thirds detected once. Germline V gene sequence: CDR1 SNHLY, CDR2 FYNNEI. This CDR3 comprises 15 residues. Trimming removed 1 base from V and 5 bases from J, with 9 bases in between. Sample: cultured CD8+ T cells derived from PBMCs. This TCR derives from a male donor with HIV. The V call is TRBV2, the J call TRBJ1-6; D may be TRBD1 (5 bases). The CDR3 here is CASSEGQGDNSPLHF. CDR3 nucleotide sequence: TGTGCCAGCAGTGAAGGACAAGGGGATAATTCACCCCTCCACTTT.